These 32 T cell receptor beta chains were all obtained from the same sample, sequenced in a study of radiotherapy plus CTLA-4 blockade in lung cancer. Using immunoSEQ multiplex PCR, the repertoire was profiled, and TCRdb retains in-frame clones only, with some absent. The sample records 80,000 to 100,000 clones, approximately 75% being singletons. The starting material was peripheral blood, obtained from a patient treated with radiotherapy plus ipilimumab. These receptors were obtained from a human donor with non-small cell lung cancer who had a partial response to radiotherapy plus ipilimumab. Some clones in this sample may be carry-over from other donors' samples.

J is TRBJ2-7 and V is TRBV5-1; D gene ambiguous. The CDR3 contains 13 residues. Trimming pared 4 bases from V and 3 bases from J, leaving 11 bases between. The V gene's germline CDR1 is SGHRS and CDR2 YFSETQ. CDR3 sequence (DNA): TGCGCCAGCAGCCTGAGAGAGTACTACGAGCAGTACTTC. This gives the protein CASSLREYYEQYF.

The V gene is TRBV18, the J gene TRBJ2-7; 8 nucleotides align to TRBD1. There are 14 residues in the CDR3. Germline CDR1 is KGHSH and CDR2 is LQKENI. V shed 3 bases and J 3 bases; nucleotides not matched to a gene: 4. The CDR3 protein is CASSPGQANYEQYF. The CDR3 bases are TGTGCCAGCTCACCGGGACAGGCGAACTACGAGCAGTACTTC.

The chain uses TRBV4-2 and TRBJ2-1, with TRBD2 as a possible D gene (5 bases). Germline V gene data show CDR1 as LGHNA and CDR2 as YNFKEQ. The ends were cut back, 2 bases at V and 0 bases at J, with 8 bases in the middle. CDR3 length equals 15 residues. CDR3 residues: CASSQLANSYNEQFF. CDR3 nucleotides: TGTGCCAGCAGCCAACTAGCAAACTCCTACAATGAGCAGTTCTTC.

A remark on this clone: The junction differs from germline at one of its ends, possibly a read error. Here the CDR3 DNA reads TGTGCCATCAGTGAGAGACAGGGGAGCACTGAAGCTTCCTTT. Amino acid sequence: CAISERQGSTEASF. This rearrangement joins TRBV10-3 to TRBJ1-1, with TRBD1 identical over 8 bases. CDR1 and CDR2 from the germline V gene are ENHRY and SYGVKD. The length of the CDR3 is 14 residues.

This clone was observed a single time. The rearrangement uses TRBV7-9 and TRBJ2-3, with 7 bases aligning to TRBD1. The CDR3 has 13 residues. The germline V gene has CDR1 SEHNR and CDR2 FQNEAQ (reference sequence). The V segment lost 3 bases and the J segment 6 bases; nucleotides outside the gene matches: 3. The CDR3 loop is CASSFTGVDTQYF. DNA for the CDR3: TGTGCCAGCAGCTTTACAGGGGTGGATACGCAGTATTTT.

The chain couples TRBV7-2 to TRBJ1-4, with 9 bases matching TRBD1. After removal of 3 bases from V and 2 bases from J, the junction contained 1 base not matched to a gene. The CDR3 loop spans 15 amino acids. Germline V gives CDR1 SGHTA, CDR2 FQGNSA. The CDR3 here is CASSLTGGTNEKLFF. The CDR3 DNA sequence: TGTGCCAGCAGCTTGACAGGGGGGACTAATGAAAAACTGTTTTTT.

V usage is TRBV5-6 and J usage is TRBJ2-1; the match to TRBD2 covers 12 bases. This CDR3 spans 15 amino acids. V gave up 2 bases and J gave up 10 bases; unmatched junction bases: 7. Germline CDR1 SGHDT, CDR2 YYEEEE. This CDR3 is CASSLGTSGYVEQFF. DNA for the CDR3: TGTGCCAGCAGCTTAGGGACTAGCGGGTATGTCGAGCAGTTCTTC. The entire variable domain, with the rest obtained from reference TRBV5-6 and TRBJ2-1, is as follows: DAGVTQSPTHLIKTRGQQVTLRCSPKSGHDTVSWYQQALGQGPQFIFQYYEEEERQRGNFPDRFSGHQFPNYSSELNVNALLLGDSALYLCASSLGTSGYVEQFFGPGTRLTVL.

The CDR3 sequence: CASSLAQKEETQYF. CDR3 in DNA: TGTGCCAGCAGCTTAGCACAAAAGGAGGAGACCCAGTACTTC. V and J are TRBV7-8 and TRBJ2-5; D is undetermined. The CDR3 length is 14 residues. Between the trimmed V and J ends, which lost 0 bases and 5 bases, there was a span of 10 bases. The germline V gene has CDR1 SGHVS and CDR2 FQNEAQ. Complete variable domain (other parts from reference TRBV7-8 and TRBJ2-5): GAGVSQSPRYKVAKRGQDVALRCDPISGHVSLFWYQQALGQGPEFLTYFQNEAQLDKSGLPSDRFFAERPEGSVSTLKIQRTQQEDSAVYLCASSLAQKEETQYFGPGTRLLVL.

The chain recombines TRBV29-1 with TRBJ1-2; D call uncertain. With 6 bases removed from V and 4 bases from J, the gap between germline ends came to 24 bases. The CDR3 has 16 amino acids. Germline lookup yields CDR1 SQVTM and CDR2 ANQGSEA. The CDR3 loop is CSVPWAPGSQSYGYTF. CDR3 in DNA: TGCAGCGTCCCCTGGGCCCCTGGGTCTCAATCCTATGGCTACACCTTC.

The chain carries TRBV4-1 and TRBJ1-5, with D maybe TRBD1 (5 bases). This CDR3 is built from 16 residues. V lost 2 bases and J 0 bases, leaving 11 bases between the germline ends. The germline CDR1 and CDR2 sequences are MGHRA and YSYEKL. The CDR3 loop is CASSQKTVNSNQPQHF. CDR3 sequence (DNA): TGCGCCAGCAGCCAAAAGACAGTCAATAGCAATCAGCCCCAGCATTTT.

This clone came up a few times. V usage is TRBV18 and J usage is TRBJ2-1, with TRBD2 matching 7 bases. Unmatched junction bases numbered 3, after V lost 4 bases and J lost 12 bases. Germline values: CDR1 KGHSH, CDR2 LQKENI. This CDR3 has 11 amino acids. CDR3 in amino acids: CASSHSSGQFF. CDR3 nucleotide sequence: TGTGCCAGCTCACATTCTAGCGGGCAGTTCTTC.

The rearrangement uses TRBV13 and TRBJ2-1; 10 positions agree with TRBD2. The CDR3 is 16 residues long. Germline lookup yields CDR1 PRHDT and CDR2 FYEKMQ (reference sequence). The V and J ends lost 0 bases and 9 bases, in that order; junction bases with no gene match: 8. The CDR3 reads CASSLGGAGGLGEQFF. The CDR3 DNA is TGTGCCAGCAGCTTAGGTGGAGCGGGAGGGCTGGGTGAGCAGTTCTTC.

The CDR3: CASRVAYTQYF. The CDR3 coding sequence is TGTGCCAGCAGGGTAGCGTATACGCAGTATTTT. The chain employs TRBV6-6 and TRBJ2-3, with D perhaps matching TRBD2 (5 bases). This CDR3 comprises 11 residues. V lost 6 bases and J 7 bases, leaving 8 bases between the germline ends. CDR1 and CDR2 from the germline V gene are MNHNY and SVGAGI (reference sequence).

The V gene is TRBV4-3, the J gene TRBJ1-1; no clear D gene. The CDR3 covers 14 residues. Germline values: CDR1 LGHNA, CDR2 YSLEER. The V end lost 0 bases, the J end lost 0 bases, and 5 bases lay between the germline ends. The CDR3 coding sequence is TGCGCCAGCAGCCAAGACGGTATGAACACTGAAGCTTTCTTT. The encoded protein is CASSQDGMNTEAFF.

The chain carries TRBV29-1 and TRBJ2-1; 10 nucleotides agree with TRBD2. The CDR3 totals 14 residues. J lost 6 bases, V lost 7 bases, and 9 bases had no gene match. In germline, CDR1 is SQVTM, CDR2 ANQGSEA. The CDR3 sequence is CSGRSGGGINEQFF. As DNA, the CDR3 is TGCAGCGGCCGGAGCGGGGGGGGGATCAATGAGCAGTTCTTC.

The V call is TRBV5-1, the J call TRBJ2-2; 7 nucleotides align to TRBD1. Trimming cost V 0 bases and J 8 bases; bases outside gene matches: 7. Germline V gene lookup returns CDR1 SGHRS and CDR2 YFSETQ. The CDR3 has 15 amino acids. CDR3 sequence reads: CASSLDRGLSGELFF. In DNA, the CDR3 is TGCGCCAGCAGCTTGGACAGGGGTCTTAGTGGGGAGCTGTTTTTT.

The V and J genes are TRBV19 and TRBJ2-1, with TRBD2 as a possible D gene (6 bases). This CDR3 region has 15 residues. Trimming cost V 6 bases and J 0 bases, with 12 bases left between them. Germline values: CDR1 LNHDA, CDR2 SQIVND (reference sequence). The CDR3 here is CASRIRDFSYNEQFF. Written as DNA, the CDR3 is TGTGCCAGTAGAATAAGGGACTTCTCCTACAATGAGCAGTTCTTC.

A word on this clone: Other DNA variants within this sample encode the same CDR3. The chain carries TRBV5-1 and TRBJ2-5; D perhaps matches TRBD1 (6 bases). CDR1 and CDR2 (germline): SGHRS, YFSETQ. This CDR3 spans 14 amino acids. V lost 0 bases and J 5 bases, leaving 11 bases between the germline ends. The CDR3 loop reads CASSLDAGAETQYF. CDR3 in DNA: TGCGCCAGCAGCTTGGATGCAGGGGCGGAGACCCAGTACTTC.

This clone appeared a few times. The chain uses TRBV6-5 and TRBJ1-6; possible D gene TRBD1, 6 bases. There are 14 residues in the CDR3. CDR1 MNHEY and CDR2 SVGAGI come from the germline V gene. Deletions cut 0 bases from V and 16 bases from J, with 16 bases between. CDR3 protein: CASSYSQGQLALHF. In nucleotides, the CDR3 is TGTGCCAGCAGTTACTCACAGGGACAACTCGCACTCCACTTT.

The V gene is TRBV4-3, the J gene TRBJ2-3, with D possibly TRBD1 on 6 matching bases. The CDR3 runs 15 residues. The germline V gene encodes CDR1 LGHNA and CDR2 YSLEER. The V and J ends lost 3 bases and 4 bases respectively, with 14 bases between them. The DNA of the CDR3 is TGCGCCAGCAGCCACCAGACAGGATCCTCAGATACGCAGTATTTT. Translation gives CASSHQTGSSDTQYF.

This clone was seen just once. The chain carries TRBV25-1 and TRBJ2-1; 13 positions match TRBD2. This CDR3 contains 15 residues. V trimming: 3 bases; J trimming: 4 bases; junction bases outside the gene matches: 0. Germline values: CDR1 MGHDK, CDR2 SYGVNS. The CDR3 reads CASSEGLAGYNEQFF. The CDR3 DNA follows: TGTGCCAGCAGTGAGGGACTAGCGGGGTACAATGAGCAGTTCTTC.

V usage is TRBV19 and J usage is TRBJ2-1; 10 bases agree with TRBD2. The CDR3 contains 14 residues. V shed 3 bases, J shed 9 bases, and the junction held 5 bases outside the gene matches. CDR1 LNHDA and CDR2 SQIVND come from the germline V gene (reference sequence). DNA of the CDR3: TGTGCCAGTAGTATGTTTGCTAGCGGGAGTGAGCAGTTCTTC. This encodes CASSMFASGSEQFF.

The rearrangement uses TRBV18 and TRBJ1-2; 8 bases map to TRBD1. The CDR3 is 13 amino acids. Germline V gives CDR1 KGHSH, CDR2 LQKENI. J was trimmed by 6 bases and V by 2 bases; bases with no gene match: 2. CDR3 coding DNA: TGTGCCAGCTCACCAGAGACAGGGGATGGCTACACCTTC. It translates to CASSPETGDGYTF. Full variable domain (rest looked up from reference TRBV18 and TRBJ1-2): NAGVMQNPRHLVRRRGQEARLRCSPMKGHSHVYWYRQLPEEGLKFMVYLQKENIIDESGMPKERFSAEFPKEGPSILRIQQVVRGDSAAYFCASSPETGDGYTFGSGTRLTVV.

J is TRBJ2-2 and V is TRBV5-1; D perhaps matches TRBD1 (6 bases). V lost 0 bases, J lost 4 bases, and 10 bases lay in between. The CDR3 runs 15 residues. Germline values: CDR1 SGHRS, CDR2 YFSETQ. The CDR3 protein is CASSLGAGVTGELFF. The CDR3 nucleotides read TGCGCCAGCAGCTTGGGGGCAGGGGTCACCGGGGAGCTGTTTTTT.

This chain connects TRBV19 to TRBJ1-1; possible D gene TRBD1, 5 bases. This CDR3 contains 16 residues. Germline V lookup: CDR1 LNHDA, CDR2 SQIVND (reference sequence). V was pared by 5 bases and J by 4 bases, with 20 bases between. The DNA for the CDR3 is TGTGCCAGTAGTCGATTGCCAGGGAGGGCGAGCACTGAAGCTTTCTTT. This codes for CASSRLPGRASTEAFF. The whole variable domain, filled in from reference TRBV19 and TRBJ1-1, reads DGGITQSPKYLFRKEGQNVTLSCEQNLNHDAMYWYRQDPGQGLRLIYYSQIVNDFQKGDIAEGYSVSREKKESFPLTVTSAQKNPTAFYLCASSRLPGRASTEAFFGQGTRLTVV.

DNA for the CDR3: TGCGCCAGCAGCCCTACAGGGACCGGCGGCTACACCTTC. This codes for CASSPTGTGGYTF. The chain carries TRBV5-1 and TRBJ1-2, with D perhaps TRBD1 (6 bases). Germline V gene lookup returns CDR1 SGHRS and CDR2 YFSETQ. The CDR3 spans 13 residues. V shed 4 bases and J shed 8 bases, with 15 bases lying between them.

This clone was observed once. This chain joins TRBV5-1 and TRBJ2-5, with TRBD1 matching 12 bases. CDR1 and CDR2 from the germline V gene are SGHRS and YFSETQ. This CDR3 has 15 residues. Trimming cost V 4 bases and J 5 bases; bases outside gene matches: 6. The CDR3 here is CASSGGTGGFETQYF. The CDR3 DNA follows: TGCGCCAGCAGCGGGGGGACAGGGGGCTTTGAGACCCAGTACTTC. The complete variable domain, with remaining parts taken from reference TRBV5-1 and TRBJ2-5, reads KAGVTQTPRYLIKTRGQQVTLSCSPISGHRSVSWYQQTPGQGLQFLFEYFSETQRNKGNFPGRFSGRQFSNSRSEMNVSTLELGDSALYLCASSGGTGGFETQYFGPGTRLLVL.

This clone was seen a handful of times. The chain is built from TRBV27 and TRBJ2-5, with D possibly being TRBD1 (5 bases). Per the germline V gene, CDR1 is MNHEY and CDR2 is SMNVEV (reference sequence). The CDR3 has 15 residues. V was trimmed by 2 bases and J by 1 base, leaving 11 bases between them. CDR3 sequence reads: CASSLRSGIQETQYF. The DNA of the CDR3 is TGTGCCAGCAGTTTAAGGTCAGGGATCCAAGAGACCCAGTACTTC.

This chain links TRBV7-2 with TRBJ1-2; 9 bases line up with TRBD1. Germline loops: CDR1 SGHTA, CDR2 FQGNSA. The CDR3 loop spans 14 amino acids. Unmatched junction bases numbered 9, after V lost 5 bases and J lost 8 bases. The CDR3 bases are TGTGCCAGCAGCCCCGGGACAGGGTCGAGGGGCTACACCTTC. This encodes CASSPGTGSRGYTF.

The CDR3 DNA sequence: TGCGCCATCCGGACAGAACTGGCCTATGCTGGCTACACCTTC. Its translation is CAIRTELAYAGYTF. The rearrangement links TRBV23-1 to TRBJ1-2; a possible D gene is TRBD1 (6 bases). Being an ORF, TRBV23-1 has a function that is uncertain. Trimming removed 10 bases from V and 7 bases from J, with 22 bases in between. This CDR3 comprises 14 residues.

The CDR3 DNA reads as TGCAGCGTTGGCCCCGGACAGACCTACGAGCAGTACTTC. Encoded protein: CSVGPGQTYEQYF. The gene calls are TRBV29-1 and TRBJ2-7; possible D gene TRBD1, 6 bases. Trimming took 4 bases from V and 2 from J, leaving 12 bases between them. Germline CDR1 is SQVTM and CDR2 is ANQGSEA. The CDR3 length is 13 residues.

The V call is TRBV11-2, the J call TRBJ1-3; no reliable D call. The germline gives CDR1 SGHAT, CDR2 FQNNGV. The CDR3 sequence is 18 residues long. V was shortened by 2 bases and J by 10 bases, with 27 bases between the two germline ends. In nucleotides, the CDR3 is TGTGCCAGCAGCTTACGGCCTTCCGGGAGCACTAAGAAAGGGACCATATATTTT. Protein product: CASSLRPSGSTKKGTIYF.